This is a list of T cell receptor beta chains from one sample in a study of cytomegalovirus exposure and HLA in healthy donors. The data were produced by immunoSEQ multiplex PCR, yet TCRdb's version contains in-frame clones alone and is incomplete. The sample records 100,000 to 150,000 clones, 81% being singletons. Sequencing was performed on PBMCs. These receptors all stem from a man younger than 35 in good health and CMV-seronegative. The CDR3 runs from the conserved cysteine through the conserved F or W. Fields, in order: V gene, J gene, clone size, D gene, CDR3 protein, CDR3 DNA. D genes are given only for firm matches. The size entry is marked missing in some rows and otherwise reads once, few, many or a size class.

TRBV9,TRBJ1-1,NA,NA,CASSVAGAEAFF,TGTGCCAGCAGCGTAGCCGGTGCTGAAGCTTTCTTT
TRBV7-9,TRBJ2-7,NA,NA,CASSLRDGPEGEQYF,TGTGCCAGCAGCTTAAGGGACGGGCCGGAGGGCGAGCAGTACTTC
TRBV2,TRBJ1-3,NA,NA,CASSEAVYGGERRGNTIYF,TGTGCCAGCAGTGAAGCCGTTTATGGGGGGGAGAGACGTGGAAACACCATATATTTT
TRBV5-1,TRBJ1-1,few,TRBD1,CASSAGQGGPGEAFF,TGCGCCAGCAGCGCGGGACAGGGGGGACCCGGAGAAGCTTTCTTT
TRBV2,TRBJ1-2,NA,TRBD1,CASSVGQGSDGYTF,TGTGCCAGCAGTGTGGGACAGGGAAGCGATGGCTACACCTTC
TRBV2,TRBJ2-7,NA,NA,CATIGRGGSYEQYF,TGTGCCACCATAGGCCGCGGTGGATCCTACGAGCAGTACTTC
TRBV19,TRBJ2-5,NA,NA,CASSTRGGGVETQYF,TGTGCCAGTAGTACTAGAGGAGGGGGCGTTGAGACCCAGTACTTC
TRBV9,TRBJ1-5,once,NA,CASSSQGSNQPQHF,TGTGCCAGCAGCTCGCAGGGGAGCAATCAGCCCCAGCATTTT
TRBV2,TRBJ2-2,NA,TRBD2,CASSDRAGGPSGELFF,TGTGCCAGCAGTGATCGGGCGGGGGGGCCGTCCGGGGAGCTGTTTTTT
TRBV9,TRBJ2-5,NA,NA,CASSVAPSATETQYF,TGTGCCAGCAGCGTAGCTCCTAGCGCCACTGAGACCCAGTACTTC
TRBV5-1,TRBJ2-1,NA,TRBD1,CASSSTGGSYNEQFF,TGCGCCAGCAGCTCCACAGGGGGCTCCTACAATGAGCAGTTCTTC
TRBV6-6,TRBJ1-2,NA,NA,CASSQPPTETNYGYTF,TGTGCCAGCAGCCAACCTCCGACAGAAACTAACTATGGCTACACCTTC
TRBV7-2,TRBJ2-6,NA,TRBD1,CASSIRTGSGANVLTF,TGTGCCAGCAGCATAAGGACAGGCTCTGGGGCCAACGTCCTGACTTTC
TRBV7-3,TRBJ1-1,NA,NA,CASSVNTEAFF,TGTGCCAGCAGCGTAAACACTGAAGCTTTCTTT
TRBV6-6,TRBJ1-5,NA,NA,CASGSRAGPQQPQHF,TGTGCCAGCGGATCCAGGGCCGGGCCCCAGCAGCCCCAGCATTTT
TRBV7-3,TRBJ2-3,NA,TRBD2,CASSALAGRSTDTQYF,TGTGCCAGCAGCGCCTTAGCGGGGAGGAGCACAGATACGCAGTATTTT
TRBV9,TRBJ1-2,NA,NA,CASSGAPGGYTF,TGTGCCAGCAGCGGGGCCCCGGGGGGCTACACCTTC
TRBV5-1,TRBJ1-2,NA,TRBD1,CASSGTDYGYTF,TGCGCCAGCAGTGGGACAGACTATGGCTACACCTTC
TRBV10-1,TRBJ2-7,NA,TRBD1,CASSDGRGQGGQYF,TGCGCCAGTTCGGACGGCAGGGGGCAAGGTGGGCAGTACTTC
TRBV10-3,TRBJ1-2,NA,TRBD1,CAISAGTGGLQHGYTF,TGTGCCATCAGTGCTGGGACAGGGGGCCTACAACATGGCTACACCTTC
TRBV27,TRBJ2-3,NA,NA,CASRRRGGSTDTQYF,TGTGCCAGCAGACGAAGGGGGGGAAGCACAGATACGCAGTATTTT
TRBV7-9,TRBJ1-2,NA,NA,CASSLAQIPKEYGYTF,TGTGCCAGCAGCTTAGCTCAGATACCAAAAGAATATGGCTACACCTTC
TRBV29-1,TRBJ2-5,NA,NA,CSVESLAPGETQYF,TGCAGCGTTGAGTCCCTAGCCCCGGGAGAGACCCAGTACTTC
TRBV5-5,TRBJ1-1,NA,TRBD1,CASTDLTGGETEAFF,TGTGCCAGCACCGACCTGACAGGGGGTGAAACTGAAGCTTTCTTT
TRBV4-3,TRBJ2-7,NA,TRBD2,CASSQDPGTSGYEQYF,TGCGCCAGCAGCCAAGATCCCGGGACTAGCGGCTACGAGCAGTACTTC
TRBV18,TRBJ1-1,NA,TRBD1,CASSPPVDREAFF,TGTGCCAGCTCACCACCGGTGGACAGGGAAGCTTTCTTT
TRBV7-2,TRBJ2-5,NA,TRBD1,CASITGTGLSKTQYF,TGTGCCAGCATCACAGGGACAGGGTTGAGCAAGACCCAGTACTTC
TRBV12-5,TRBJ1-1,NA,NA,CASDKQGNTEAFF,TGTGCTAGTGATAAACAGGGTAACACTGAAGCTTTCTTT
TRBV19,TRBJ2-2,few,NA,CASSVRGAGELFF,TGTGCCAGTAGTGTCAGGGGCGCCGGGGAGCTGTTTTTT
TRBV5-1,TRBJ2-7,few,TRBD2,CASSLSGGSYEQYF,TGCGCCAGCAGCTTATCGGGGGGGTCCTACGAGCAGTACTTC
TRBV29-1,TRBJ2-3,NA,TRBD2,CSVGTSGGEDWGRDTQYF,TGCAGCGTCGGGACTAGCGGGGGGGAGGATTGGGGTAGGGATACGCAGTATTTT
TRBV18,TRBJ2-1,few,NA,CASSLVGDGGNEQFF,TGTGCCAGCTCATTGGTGGGGGACGGGGGCAATGAGCAGTTCTTC
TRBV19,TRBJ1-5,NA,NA,CASSGRDDQPQHF,TGTGCCAGTAGTGGGCGGGACGATCAGCCCCAGCATTTT
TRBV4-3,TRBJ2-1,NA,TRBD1,CASSQEGTVYNEQFF,TGCGCCAGCAGCCAAGAGGGGACAGTATACAATGAGCAGTTCTTC
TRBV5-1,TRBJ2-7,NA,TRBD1,CASSSTGGIYEQYF,TGCGCCAGCAGCTCGACAGGGGGTATCTACGAGCAGTACTTC
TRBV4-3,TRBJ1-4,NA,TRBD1,CASQDRGKLFF,TGCGCCAGCCAAGACAGGGGAAAACTGTTTTTT
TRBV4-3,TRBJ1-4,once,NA,CASSQDTRVLRFQLFF,TGCGCCAGCAGCCAAGATACTAGGGTCCTGCGGTTCCAACTGTTTTTT
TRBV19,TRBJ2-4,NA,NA,CASSLFMDFQNIQYF,TGTGCCAGTAGTCTATTTATGGACTTCCAAAACATTCAGTACTTC
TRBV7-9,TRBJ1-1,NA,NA,CASSSTRDGTEAFF,TGTGCCAGCAGCAGTACACGGGATGGAACTGAAGCTTTCTTT
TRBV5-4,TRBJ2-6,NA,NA,CASSFPGLKAGANVLTF,TGTGCCAGCAGCTTCCCGGGTCTAAAAGCTGGGGCCAACGTCCTGACTTTC
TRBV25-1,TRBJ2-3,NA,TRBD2,CASSEFPSGGQDTQYF,TGTGCCAGCAGTGAATTTCCTAGCGGGGGGCAGGATACGCAGTATTTT
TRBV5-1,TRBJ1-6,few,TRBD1,CASSLAVTGESPLHF,TGCGCCAGCAGCTTGGCCGTAACAGGGGAGTCACCCCTCCACTTT
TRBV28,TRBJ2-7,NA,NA,CASSFLSSHEQYF,TGTGCCAGCAGTTTTTTGTCTTCCCACGAGCAGTACTTC
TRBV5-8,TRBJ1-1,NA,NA,CASSTQRGWVDLGTEAFF,TGTGCCAGCAGCACACAAAGGGGATGGGTTGATTTGGGCACTGAAGCTTTCTTT
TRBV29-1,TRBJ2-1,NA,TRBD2,CSVDRRGGADEQFF,TGCAGCGTTGATAGGCGGGGGGGTGCCGATGAGCAGTTCTTC
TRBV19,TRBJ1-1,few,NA,CASSIGQSNTEAFF,TGTGCCAGTAGTATAGGGCAATCGAACACTGAAGCTTTCTTT
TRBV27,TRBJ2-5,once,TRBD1,CASSWRTGLQETQYF,TGTGCCAGCAGTTGGCGGACAGGGTTACAAGAGACCCAGTACTTC
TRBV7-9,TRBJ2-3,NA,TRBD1,CASSLTQGFKDTQYF,TGTGCCAGCAGCCTTACACAGGGGTTTAAAGATACGCAGTATTTT
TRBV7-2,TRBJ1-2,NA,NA,CASGYGDFGYTF,TGTGCCAGCGGATACGGGGACTTTGGCTACACCTTC
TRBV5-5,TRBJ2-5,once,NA,CASSRGQPQETQYF,TGTGCCAGCAGCCGCGGACAGCCCCAAGAGACCCAGTACTTC
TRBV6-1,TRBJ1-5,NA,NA,CASSEVGGYSNQPQHF,TGTGCCAGCAGTGAAGTAGGGGGATATAGCAATCAGCCCCAGCATTTT
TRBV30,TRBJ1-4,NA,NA,CALNTQGRTNEKLFF,TGTGCCTTGAATACTCAGGGGAGAACTAATGAAAAACTGTTTTTT
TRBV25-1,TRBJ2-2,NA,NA,CASSAAGLRTNTGELFF,TGTGCCAGCAGTGCAGCAGGGTTGCGCACGAACACCGGGGAGCTGTTTTTT
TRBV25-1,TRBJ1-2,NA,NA,CASSSIAGVYGYTF,TGTGCCAGCAGTAGCATAGCAGGGGTCTATGGCTACACCTTC
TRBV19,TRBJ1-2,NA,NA,CASTSVVWGVYGYTF,TGTGCCAGTACAAGTGTGGTCTGGGGAGTCTATGGCTACACCTTC
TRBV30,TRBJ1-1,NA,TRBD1,CAWRKTGGMNTEAFF,TGTGCCTGGAGGAAGACAGGGGGGATGAACACTGAAGCTTTCTTT
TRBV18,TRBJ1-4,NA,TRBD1,CASSPETGEYTNEKLFF,TGTGCCAGCTCACCCGAGACAGGGGAATATACTAATGAAAAACTGTTTTTT
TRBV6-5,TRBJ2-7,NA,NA,CASSYSQGMAGEQYF,TGTGCCAGCAGTTACAGCCAGGGTATGGCAGGGGAGCAGTACTTC